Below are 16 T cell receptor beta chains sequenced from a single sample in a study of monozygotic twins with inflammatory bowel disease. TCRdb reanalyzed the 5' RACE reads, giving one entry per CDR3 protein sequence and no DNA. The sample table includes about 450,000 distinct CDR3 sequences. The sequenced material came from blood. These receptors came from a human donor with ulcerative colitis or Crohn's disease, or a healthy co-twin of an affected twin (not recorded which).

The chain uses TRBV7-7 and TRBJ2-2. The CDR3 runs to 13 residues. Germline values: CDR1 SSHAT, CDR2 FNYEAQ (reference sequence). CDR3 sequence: CASSISRDGELFF.

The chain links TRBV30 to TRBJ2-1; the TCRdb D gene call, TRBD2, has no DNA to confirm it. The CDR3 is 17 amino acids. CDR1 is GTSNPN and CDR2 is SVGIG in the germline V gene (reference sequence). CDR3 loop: CAWSGVAGEVNYNEQFF.

The CDR3: CASSSRDSQPQHF. V and J are TRBV7-2 and TRBJ1-5. Germline CDR1 reads SGHTA; CDR2 reads FQGNSA. The CDR3 covers 13 residues.

CDR3 amino acids: CASSYQREDGELFF. The chain links TRBV6-5 to TRBJ2-2; TCRdb's D call, TRBD2, is unchecked because there is no DNA. The CDR3 is 14 amino acids. From germline, CDR1 is MNHEY and CDR2 SVGAGI.

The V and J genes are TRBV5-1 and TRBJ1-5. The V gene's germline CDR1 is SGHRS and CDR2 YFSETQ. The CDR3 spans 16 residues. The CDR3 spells CASSLGELDSNQPQHF.

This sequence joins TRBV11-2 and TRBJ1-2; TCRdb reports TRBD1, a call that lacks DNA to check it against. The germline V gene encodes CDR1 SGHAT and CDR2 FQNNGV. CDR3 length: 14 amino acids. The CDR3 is CASSYPGAQTGYTF.

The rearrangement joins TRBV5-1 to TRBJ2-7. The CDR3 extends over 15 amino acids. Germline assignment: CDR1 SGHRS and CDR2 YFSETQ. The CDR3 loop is CASSPVRHPAWEQYF.

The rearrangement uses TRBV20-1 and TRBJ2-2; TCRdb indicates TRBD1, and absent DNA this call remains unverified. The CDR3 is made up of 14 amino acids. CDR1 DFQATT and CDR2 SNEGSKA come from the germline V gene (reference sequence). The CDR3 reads CSARARTAVGELFF.

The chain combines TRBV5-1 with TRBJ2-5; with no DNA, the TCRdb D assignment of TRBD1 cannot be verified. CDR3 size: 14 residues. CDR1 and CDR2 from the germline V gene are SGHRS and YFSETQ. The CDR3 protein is CASSEGQGQETQYF.

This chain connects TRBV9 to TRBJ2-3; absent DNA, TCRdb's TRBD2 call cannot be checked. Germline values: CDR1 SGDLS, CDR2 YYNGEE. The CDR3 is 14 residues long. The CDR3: CASGRGGITDTQYF.

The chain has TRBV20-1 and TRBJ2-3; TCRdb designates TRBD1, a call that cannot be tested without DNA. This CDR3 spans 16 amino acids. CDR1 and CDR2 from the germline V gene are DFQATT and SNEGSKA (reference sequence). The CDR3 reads CSASPGDRGLADTQYF.

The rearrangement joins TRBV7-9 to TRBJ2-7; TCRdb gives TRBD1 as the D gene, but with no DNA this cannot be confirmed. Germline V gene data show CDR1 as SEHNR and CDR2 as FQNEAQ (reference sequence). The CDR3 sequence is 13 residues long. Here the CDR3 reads CASSTDRGYEQYF.

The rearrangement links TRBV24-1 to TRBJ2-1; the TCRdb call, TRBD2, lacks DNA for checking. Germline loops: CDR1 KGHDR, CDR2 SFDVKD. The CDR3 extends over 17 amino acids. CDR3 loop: CATSDSGLAGLYNEQFF.

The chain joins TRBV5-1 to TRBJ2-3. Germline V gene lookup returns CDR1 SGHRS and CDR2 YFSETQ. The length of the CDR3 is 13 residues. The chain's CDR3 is CASSLDSSDTQYF.

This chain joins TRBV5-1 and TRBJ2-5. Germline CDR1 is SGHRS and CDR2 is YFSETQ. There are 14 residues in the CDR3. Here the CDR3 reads CASSLAVGKETQYF.

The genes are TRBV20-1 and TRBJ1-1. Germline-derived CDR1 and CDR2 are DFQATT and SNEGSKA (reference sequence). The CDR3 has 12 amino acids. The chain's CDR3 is CSARLRSTEAFF.